This T cell receptor (beta chain) was captured by sequencing in a study of glioma-infiltrating T cells after dendritic cell vaccination. Per the germline V gene, CDR1 is KGHSH and CDR2 is LQKENI. The CDR3 is made up of 12 amino acids. V was shortened by 3 bases and J by 1 base, with 4 bases between the two germline ends. TCRB CDR3 was amplified from 2 ug genomic DNA or less. Amplification used 60 V beta primers and 13 J beta primers. The repertoire was sequenced with immunoSEQ multiplex PCR; TCRdb's copy has only in-frame clones and lacks some. The sample gives about 73,000 clones, almost 85% of which show up once; 2% to 2.5% is in the top ten.

This sequence was found in a human donor with glioblastoma. This specimen consisted of blood, obtained before dendritic cell vaccination. This chain uses TRBV18 with TRBJ2-7, with unresolved D. The CDR3 reads CASSPQSYEQYF. CDR3 sequence (DNA): TGTGCCAGCTCACCCCAGTCCTACGAGCAGTACTTC.